This paragraph reports one TCR beta chain. The antigen remains unidentified. The TCR beta CDR3 regions underwent amplification using RNA transcripts as the source. The primer set for the first-round RT-PCR of the TCR CDR3 was HTBI. TCRdb fed the multiplex PCR reads into MiXCR, producing one record per CDR3 protein. Here the sample spans hundreds of thousands of distinct CDR3 sequences, approximately 40% being singletons. This entry comes from a study of T cells in Graves' hyperthyroidism and ophthalmopathy. Overall study context: Peripheral blood was obtained at initial diagnosis, preceding any treatment. Findings and caveats of the study: Blood also contained most expanded thyroid clonotypes above 0.001.

CDR1 is DFQATT, CDR2 SNEGSKA, per germline (reference sequence). CDR3 size: 12 residues. V was shortened by 7 bases and J by 7 bases, with 17 bases between the two germline ends. Hyperthyroidism had been newly diagnosed in patients aged 18 to 65, and its duration was under 2 months. Reasons for excluding patients were uncontrolled infection, other autoimmune disease, pregnancy or lactation. The material sequenced was blood. The chain carries TRBV20-1 and TRBJ2-7; D is uncertain. The TCR sequence derives from a young man with Graves' hyperthyroidism. CDR3: CSVSTVGGEQYF. CDR3 sequence (DNA): TGCAGTGTCTCGACGGTGGGTGGGGAGCAGTACTTC.